Below are 18 T cell receptor beta chains sequenced from a single sample in a study of cytomegalovirus exposure and HLA in healthy donors. With 60 Vbeta and 13 Jbeta primers, the PCR was carried out. Only in-frame clones appear in the TCRdb table, and some are missing; sequencing was by immunoSEQ multiplex PCR. The sample holds around 150,000 clones; roughly four fifths are singletons and the top ten take roughly 2%. Sequenced: PBMCs. The receptors were gathered from a man aged 25-45 years in good health and CMV-seronegative.

This chain joins TRBV30 and TRBJ2-7, with 12 bases matching TRBD2. V lost 4 bases, J lost 5 bases, and 6 bases stayed unmatched. Germline lookup yields CDR1 GTSNPN and CDR2 SVGIG (reference sequence). The CDR3 loop spans 14 amino acids. CDR3 sequence reads: CAWTSGRAGNEQYF. CDR3 in DNA: TGTGCCTGGACTAGCGGGAGGGCCGGAAACGAGCAGTACTTC.

The CDR3 DNA reads TGCGCCAGCAGCCTAGCCGGGACAGGGGAAGCTTTCTTT. As protein: CASSLAGTGEAFF. The gene calls are TRBV5-1 and TRBJ1-1, with 9 bases identical to TRBD1. The CDR3 has 13 residues. Germline values: CDR1 SGHRS, CDR2 YFSETQ. Trimming at V came to 4 bases and at J to 8 bases, leaving 6 bases not matched to a gene.

This clone was seen only a few times. J is TRBJ1-1 and V is TRBV6-1; 8 bases line up with TRBD1. V lost 6 bases to trimming and J lost 7 bases; unmatched junction nucleotides: 4. CDR1 and CDR2 from the germline V gene are MNHNS and SASEGT. The CDR3 runs to 12 residues. The CDR3 nucleotides are TGTGCCAGCAGGGAAACAGGGGGTGAAGCTTTCTTT. It codes for CASRETGGEAFF.

V usage is TRBV6-1 and J usage is TRBJ1-5; D uncertain. The CDR3 totals 13 residues. Germline V gene sequence: CDR1 MNHNS, CDR2 SASEGT. V was clipped by 4 bases and J by 4 bases, with 8 bases between them. The CDR3 sequence: CASSAGLNQPQHF. The DNA for the CDR3 is TGTGCCAGCAGTGCAGGCCTGAATCAGCCCCAGCATTTT.

This clone was counted a single time. The chain links TRBV7-9 to TRBJ2-1; unclear D gene. CDR1 is SEHNR, CDR2 FQNEAQ, per germline (reference sequence). The CDR3 has 15 residues. V was cut by 4 bases and J by 0 bases, with 10 bases left in between. The CDR3 DNA is TGTGCCAGCAGCTACGCTAGAAGCTCCTACAATGAGCAGTTCTTC. Translation: CASSYARSSYNEQFF.

The J gene is TRBJ2-1, the V gene TRBV6-4; 7 bases fit TRBD2. The CDR3 sequence is 16 residues long. Germline CDR1 MRHNA, CDR2 SNTAGT. Germline trimming cut 3 bases from V and 8 bases from J; bases unmatched to any gene: 13. CDR3 amino acids: CASSESGGAAGDEQFF. CDR3 coding DNA: TGTGCCAGCAGTGAGAGTGGTGGGGCGGCGGGGGATGAGCAGTTCTTC.

For the CDR3, the DNA is TGTGCCAGCAGGGTACTAGCGCACCGCGACGATACGCAGTATTTT. This codes for CASRVLAHRDDTQYF. The V gene is TRBV2, the J gene TRBJ2-3, with 7 bases matching TRBD2. From germline, CDR1 is SNHLY and CDR2 FYNNEI. The V and J ends lost 6 bases and 6 bases, in that order; junction bases with no gene match: 12. This CDR3 region has 15 residues.

This clone is a singleton in its sample. A junction boundary mismatches the germline segment, possibly from a read error. V and J are TRBV7-7 and TRBJ2-3; possible D gene TRBD2, 5 bases. The CDR3 totals 14 residues. CDR1 is SSHAT, CDR2 FNYEAQ, per germline (reference sequence). The CDR3 reads CASSLERESDTQYF. The CDR3 region has the DNA TGTGCTAGCAGCTTAGAGAGGGAATCAGATACGCAGTATTTT.

This sequence joins TRBV29-1 and TRBJ2-1, with D uncertain. V was shortened by 2 bases and J by 0 bases, with 8 bases between the two germline ends. The CDR3 length is 14 residues. From germline, CDR1 is SQVTM and CDR2 ANQGSEA. CDR3 amino acids: CSVEMRNSYNEQFF. The CDR3 DNA sequence: TGCAGCGTTGAAATGCGGAACTCCTACAATGAGCAGTTCTTC.

A few counts support this clone. The rearrangement joins TRBV7-3 to TRBJ2-2, with 9 positions matching TRBD2. The germline V gene has CDR1 SGHTA and CDR2 FQGTGA. The CDR3 has 19 residues. V was pared by 2 bases and J by 5 bases, with 15 bases of the junction left unmatched. CDR3 sequence reads: CASSLFAGASGTKTGELFF. The DNA for the CDR3 is TGTGCCAGCAGCTTATTCGCCGGCGCTAGCGGGACAAAAACCGGGGAGCTGTTTTTT. The full variable domain, with the rest looked up from reference TRBV7-3 and TRBJ2-2, is GAGVSQTPSNKVTEKGKYVELRCDPISGHTALYWYRQSLGQGPEFLIYFQGTGAADDSGLPNDRFFAVRPEGSVSTLKIQRTERGDSAVYLCASSLFAGASGTKTGELFFGEGSRLTVL.

The rearrangement joins TRBV5-1 to TRBJ2-3; perhaps TRBD1 as D (6 bases). V was clipped by 0 bases and J by 3 bases, with 14 bases between them. Germline V lookup: CDR1 SGHRS, CDR2 YFSETQ. The length of the CDR3 is 16 residues. The CDR3 region has the DNA TGCGCCAGCAGCTTGGTGGCAGGGGACGGAACAGATACGCAGTATTTT. Its protein product is CASSLVAGDGTDTQYF.

The chain combines TRBV5-1 with TRBJ2-7; 7 positions agree with TRBD1. With V trimmed by 6 bases and J by 2 bases, 8 bases remained unmatched. This CDR3 is built from 14 residues. CDR1 and CDR2 (germline): SGHRS, YFSETQ. Written as DNA, the CDR3 is TGCGCCAGCACCCTGGACAGGTCAACCTACGAGCAGTACTTC. Protein: CASTLDRSTYEQYF. Using reference TRBV5-1 and TRBJ2-7 for the parts outside the CDR3, the full variable domain is KAGVTQTPRYLIKTRGQQVTLSCSPISGHRSVSWYQQTPGQGLQFLFEYFSETQRNKGNFPGRFSGRQFSNSRSEMNVSTLELGDSALYLCASTLDRSTYEQYFGPGTRLTVT.

This chain uses TRBV6-5 with TRBJ1-2; TRBD1 aligns across 7 bases. This CDR3 comprises 13 residues. Germline V gene sequence: CDR1 MNHEY, CDR2 SVGAGI. Unmatched junction bases numbered 5, after V lost 7 bases and J lost 3 bases. CDR3 bases: TGTGCCAGCACCCCCGACAGGGACTATGGCTACACCTTC. Protein sequence: CASTPDRDYGYTF.

The chain uses TRBV5-1 and TRBJ2-5; D perhaps matches TRBD1 (6 bases). The V end lost 5 bases, the J end lost 3 bases, and 14 bases lay between the germline ends. The CDR3 is made up of 14 amino acids. The germline V gene has CDR1 SGHRS and CDR2 YFSETQ. For the CDR3, the DNA is TGCGCCAGCAGTTTGACAGGACAAAAAGAGACCCAGTACTTC. It translates to CASSLTGQKETQYF.

J is TRBJ1-2 and V is TRBV10-3; D possibly corresponds to TRBD1 (6 bases). Germline loops: CDR1 ENHRY, CDR2 SYGVKD. V was cut by 2 bases and J by 8 bases, with 12 bases left in between. This CDR3 is 13 amino acids long. As DNA, the CDR3 is TGTGCCATCAGTGAGAGGACAGCGGAAGGCTACACCTTC. Residues: CAISERTAEGYTF.

This clone is a singleton in its sample. The chain couples TRBV2 to TRBJ2-1, with unresolved D. This CDR3 contains 12 residues. Germline-derived CDR1 and CDR2 are SNHLY and FYNNEI. Trimming removed 5 bases from V and 7 bases from J, with 9 bases in between. CDR3 amino acids: CASSIGVNEQFF. The DNA of the CDR3 is TGTGCCAGCAGTATAGGAGTAAATGAGCAGTTCTTC.

The gene calls are TRBV29-1 and TRBJ2-3; tentatively, D is TRBD1 (6 bases). This CDR3 region has 14 residues. V lost 3 bases, J lost 2 bases, and 12 bases lay in between. The germline gives CDR1 SQVTM, CDR2 ANQGSEA. The CDR3 reads CSVDRTVATDTQYF. As DNA, the CDR3 is TGCAGCGTTGACCGGACAGTCGCCACAGATACGCAGTATTTT.

Only one count was recorded for this clone. The genes are TRBV9 and TRBJ2-1; D might be TRBD2 (6 bases). The germline V and J ends were trimmed by 3 bases and 6 bases, with 10 bases remaining between them. Germline CDR1 and CDR2: SGDLS and YYNGEE. CDR3 length: 13 amino acids. The CDR3 nucleotides are TGTGCCAGCAGCGCGGGAGTCCCCAATGAGCAGTTCTTC. Translated: CASSAGVPNEQFF. The variable domain in full, completed from reference TRBV9 and TRBJ2-1, reads DSGVTQTPKHLITATGQRVTLRCSPRSGDLSVYWYQQSLDQGLQFLIQYYNGEERAKGNILERFSAQQFPDLHSELNLSSLELGDSALYFCASSAGVPNEQFFGPGTRLTVL.